These 32 T cell receptor beta chains share one sample of origin, sequenced in a study of vaccination effects on CD4 cells after COVID-19. The culture ran for 10 days before CD4+ T cells were isolated. Here immunoSEQ multiplex PCR was the method, and the copy in TCRdb shows in-frame clones only, minus some. Here the sample spans roughly 40,000 clones, roughly two thirds being singletons. No antigens are known for them. The source was CD4+ T cells from PBMCs cultured without peptide, collected before COVID-19 vaccination. These receptors all stem from a human donor who received a COVID-19 vaccine.

This chain uses TRBV3-1 (or the pseudogene TRBV3-2) with TRBJ2-1; 7 nucleotides match TRBD2. This CDR3 comprises 15 residues. V shed 1 base and J 0 bases; nucleotides not matched to a gene: 0. Germline V gene sequence: CDR1 LGHDT, CDR2 YNNKEL (reference sequence). The CDR3, as DNA: TGTGCCAGCAGCCAAGGCGGGAGCTCCTACAATGAGCAGTTCTTC. This gives the protein CASSQGGSSYNEQFF.

This clone has a handful of counts. The gene calls are TRBV24-1 and TRBJ1-1, with D possibly matching TRBD1 (6 bases). V lost 7 bases and J lost 2, with 13 bases in between. Germline V gives CDR1 KGHDR, CDR2 SFDVKD. There are 14 residues in the CDR3. The CDR3 nucleotides are TGTGCCACCAGGGGATCAGGGGTAAACACTGAAGCTTTCTTT. Its translation: CATRGSGVNTEAFF.

The chain joins TRBV5-1 to TRBJ1-1; TRBD1 matches 7 bases. This CDR3 is built from 14 residues. V was clipped by 1 base and J by 2 bases; unmatched bases: 2. The germline CDR1 and CDR2 sequences are SGHRS and YFSETQ. The CDR3 sequence is CASSLQGGNTEAFF. The CDR3 DNA sequence: TGCGCCAGCAGCTTGCAGGGGGGCAACACTGAAGCTTTCTTT.

The chain has TRBV7-2 and TRBJ2-3; 8 positions match TRBD2. From germline, CDR1 is SGHTA and CDR2 FQGNSA. Unmatched junction bases numbered 3, after V lost 1 base and J lost 0 bases. This CDR3 has 16 residues. The CDR3 protein is CASSLVPSGSTDTQYF. CDR3 bases: TGTGCCAGCAGCTTAGTGCCTAGCGGGAGCACAGATACGCAGTATTTT.

This chain connects TRBV7-9 to TRBJ1-2, with D perhaps TRBD1 (5 bases). Between the trimmed V and J ends, which lost 3 bases and 4 bases, there was a span of 18 bases. Germline V gene sequence: CDR1 SEHNR, CDR2 FQNEAQ (reference sequence). The CDR3 spans 16 residues. This chain's CDR3 is CASSFAGHQLSYGYTF. The DNA of the CDR3 is TGTGCCAGCAGCTTTGCTGGACACCAGTTGAGCTATGGCTACACCTTC.

The chain combines TRBV5-1 with TRBJ2-1, with D unclear. This CDR3 has 14 amino acids. V lost 4 bases and J lost 0, with 8 bases in between. Looked up from germline, CDR1 is SGHRS and CDR2 is YFSETQ. CDR3 sequence: CASSLSSSYNEQFF. The CDR3 DNA reads as TGCGCCAGCAGCCTCTCAAGCTCCTACAATGAGCAGTTCTTC.

The J gene is TRBJ2-3, the V gene TRBV4-2, with D possibly matching TRBD1 (5 bases). Germline-derived CDR1 and CDR2 are LGHNA and YNFKEQ. V lost 1 base, J lost 0 bases, and 8 bases lay in between. This CDR3 has 15 residues. The CDR3 DNA reads TGTGCCAGCAGCCAAGTCCCAGGGAGCACAGATACGCAGTATTTT. Translated: CASSQVPGSTDTQYF.

The genes are TRBV15 and TRBJ2-1; 11 bases agree with TRBD2. The CDR3 loop spans 16 amino acids. Germline V CDR1 and CDR2: LNHNV, YYDKDF (reference sequence). V gave up 1 base and J gave up 4 bases; unmatched junction bases: 3. CDR3 residues: CATSRVLAGGYNEQFF. CDR3 DNA sequence: TGTGCCACCAGCAGAGTCCTAGCGGGGGGATACAATGAGCAGTTCTTC.

The chain employs TRBV6-6 and TRBJ2-3; D might be TRBD2 (5 bases). Trimming cost V 4 bases and J 11 bases, with 16 bases left between them. The CDR3 is made up of 13 amino acids. Germline loops: CDR1 MNHNY, CDR2 SVGAGI (reference sequence). The CDR3, as DNA: TGTGCCAGCAGTTCCGATAGCGAGAAGAGGCAGTATTTT. Amino acids: CASSSDSEKRQYF.

This clone occurred a few times. This rearrangement joins TRBV5-1 to TRBJ2-3; no definite D call. The germline V gene has CDR1 SGHRS and CDR2 YFSETQ. Trimming left V 0 bases short and J 4 bases short, with 18 bases between. CDR3 length: 17 amino acids. The CDR3 is CASSLGALSDGSDTQYF. In DNA form, the CDR3 reads TGCGCCAGCAGCTTGGGGGCTTTATCGGATGGGTCAGATACGCAGTATTTT.

The chain couples TRBV4-1 to TRBJ2-7; 13 bases match TRBD2. Germline values: CDR1 MGHRA, CDR2 YSYEKL. V trimming: 5 bases; J trimming: 6 bases; junction bases outside the gene matches: 10. The CDR3 contains 16 residues. CDR3: CASSSWTSGSTVEQYF. The CDR3 region has the DNA TGCGCCAGCAGCTCTTGGACTAGCGGGAGTACGGTCGAGCAGTACTTC.

This clone was recorded only once. The CDR3 is CASSHRGTDTGELFF. The CDR3 DNA is TGTGCCAGCAGCCACAGGGGCACGGACACCGGGGAGCTGTTTTTT. The V and J genes are TRBV3-1 (or the pseudogene TRBV3-2) and TRBJ2-2; weak D call: TRBD1 (6 bases). Deletions cut 3 bases from V and 3 bases from J, with 11 bases between. In germline, CDR1 is LGHDT, CDR2 YNNKEL (reference sequence). The CDR3 consists of 15 residues.

This clone showed up just once. The chain couples TRBV5-5 to TRBJ1-5, with D hard to call. Trimming removed 4 bases at V and 3 bases at J, with 14 bases between. This CDR3 is 15 amino acids long. Germline lookup yields CDR1 SGHKS and CDR2 YYEKEE (reference sequence). The CDR3 nucleotides are TGTGCCAGCAGCCCCTGGGAGGGCCTCAATCAGCCCCAGCATTTT. Residues: CASSPWEGLNQPQHF.

The chain employs TRBV5-4 and TRBJ2-5; D is unclear. Germline V gives CDR1 SGHNT, CDR2 YYREEE (reference sequence). There are 12 residues in the CDR3. V was trimmed by 1 base and J by 6 bases, leaving 7 bases between them. CDR3 amino acids: CASSLPKKTQYF. CDR3 DNA: TGTGCCAGCAGCTTGCCAAAAAAGACCCAGTACTTC.

This clone showed up just a few times. The rearrangement links TRBV6-6 to TRBJ1-2; no firm D call. Between the trimmed V and J ends, which lost 2 bases and 2 bases, there was a span of 9 bases. CDR3 length: 14 amino acids. Germline loops: CDR1 MNHNY, CDR2 SVGAGI (reference sequence). CDR3 nucleotides: TGTGCCAGCAGTTACGATCCCTGGAACTATGGCTACACCTTC. It encodes CASSYDPWNYGYTF.

This clone has only a few counts. This chain links TRBV7-9 with TRBJ1-1, with a possible D match to TRBD1 (5 bases). Germline CDR1 reads SEHNR; CDR2 reads FQNEAQ (reference sequence). The CDR3 is 15 residues long. Trimming stripped 0 bases from V and 1 base from J, with 9 bases between. The DNA of the CDR3 is TGTGCCAGCAGCTTAGCTCGACAGCAGAACACTGAAGCTTTCTTT. This gives the protein CASSLARQQNTEAFF.

The V and J genes are TRBV5-8 and TRBJ2-7, with 7 positions matching TRBD1. CDR1 SGHTS and CDR2 YDEGEE come from the germline V gene. The CDR3 is 13 residues long. J lost 3 bases, V lost 3 bases, and 3 bases had no gene match. The DNA for the CDR3 is TGTGCCAGCAGCTCTACAGGGGACTACGAGCAGTACTTC. Translated, it gives CASSSTGDYEQYF.

V is TRBV4-1 and J is TRBJ2-2; D is possibly TRBD2 (6 bases). Germline V gene lookup returns CDR1 MGHRA and CDR2 YSYEKL. V was cut by 1 base and J by 5 bases, with 20 bases left in between. The CDR3 consists of 18 residues. The CDR3 sequence is CASSQAGLIGVGTGELFF. Here the CDR3 DNA reads TGCGCCAGCAGCCAAGCGGGACTGATAGGGGTCGGAACCGGGGAGCTGTTTTTT.

This clone is labeled as medium-sized (0.01 to 0.1%). The V gene is TRBV5-1, the J gene TRBJ1-3; 9 bases line up with TRBD1. The CDR3 consists of 18 residues. Trimming took 1 base from V and 6 from J; bases not matched to a gene: 14. CDR1 and CDR2 (germline): SGHRS, YFSETQ. In nucleotides, the CDR3 is TGCGCCAGCAGCTTGACAGGGGGCGATCTCCCCCCCTCAAACACCATATATTTT. It translates to CASSLTGGDLPPSNTIYF.

This rearrangement joins TRBV19 to TRBJ2-1; weak D call: TRBD1 (5 bases). Germline values: CDR1 LNHDA, CDR2 SQIVND (reference sequence). Trimming cost V 4 bases and J 2 bases, with 12 bases left between them. The CDR3 spans 15 residues. Written as DNA, the CDR3 is TGTGCCAGTAGTAACGACAGAAGAACCTACAATGAGCAGTTCTTC. It is translated as CASSNDRRTYNEQFF.

A few counts support this clone. The CDR3 sequence is CASSLQLRGDQEEFF. As DNA, the CDR3 is TGCGCCAGCAGCTTGCAATTGCGGGGGGACCAAGAGGAGTTCTTC. This rearrangement joins TRBV5-1 to TRBJ2-1; 8 bases line up with TRBD2. Losses at the gene ends were 1 base for V and 14 bases for J; bases not matched to a gene: 14. The CDR3 sequence is 15 residues long. CDR1 and CDR2 (germline): SGHRS, YFSETQ.

The V gene is TRBV7-8, the J gene TRBJ2-1, with 8 bases identical to TRBD2. Germline CDR1 and CDR2: SGHVS and FQNEAQ. CDR3 length: 15 residues. V dropped 5 bases and J dropped 7; count of bases not matched to a gene: 10. CDR3 bases: TGTGCCAGCAGCCGTTTGGCGGGAGGTACAAATGAGCAGTTCTTC. Translation gives CASSRLAGGTNEQFF.

The chain links TRBV5-1 to TRBJ2-2; 9 bases agree with TRBD2. The J segment lost 5 bases and the V segment lost 0 bases, leaving 8 bases of the junction unmatched. Germline V gene lookup returns CDR1 SGHRS and CDR2 YFSETQ. The CDR3 is 17 residues long. In DNA, the CDR3 is TGCGCCAGCAGCTTGGTTAGCGGGGGAACGGGGACCGGGGAGCTGTTTTTT. It specifies CASSLVSGGTGTGELFF.

V usage is TRBV3-1 (or the pseudogene TRBV3-2) and J usage is TRBJ2-7; no reliable D call. The CDR3 spans 15 residues. In germline, CDR1 is LGHDT, CDR2 YNNKEL (reference sequence). V was trimmed by 3 bases and J by 2 bases, leaving 14 bases between them. CDR3 protein: CASSQMATGTYEQYF. CDR3 in DNA: TGTGCCAGCAGCCAGATGGCGACGGGCACCTACGAGCAGTACTTC.

This chain uses TRBV6-1 with TRBJ1-1; D unclear. The CDR3 is 15 residues long. Germline lookup yields CDR1 MNHNS and CDR2 SASEGT. Deletions cut 1 base from V and 4 bases from J, with 13 bases between. Here the CDR3 reads CASSEGGLWVTEAFF. DNA of the CDR3: TGTGCCAGCAGTGAAGGTGGTTTGTGGGTCACTGAAGCTTTCTTT.

The chain links TRBV19 to TRBJ1-2; 8 nucleotides line up with TRBD1. The V gene's germline CDR1 is LNHDA and CDR2 SQIVND (reference sequence). The length of the CDR3 is 15 residues. Trimming took 8 bases from V and 0 from J; bases not matched to a gene: 8. CDR3 nucleotide sequence: TGTGCCAGTCTCCGGGACAGGAACCCTAACTATGGCTACACCTTC. Its translation: CASLRDRNPNYGYTF.

The V call is TRBV6-5, the J call TRBJ1-3, with D tentatively TRBD1 (6 bases). V shed 2 bases and J shed 0 bases, with 8 bases lying between them. The length of the CDR3 is 15 residues. Germline-derived CDR1 and CDR2 are MNHEY and SVGAGI. As DNA, the CDR3 is TGTGCCAGCAGTTACGGGGGCCACTCTGGAAACACCATATATTTT. Protein: CASSYGGHSGNTIYF.

The gene calls are TRBV7-9 and TRBJ1-1; D unresolved. CDR1 SEHNR and CDR2 FQNEAQ come from the germline V gene (reference sequence). The CDR3 contains 15 residues. V gave up 4 bases and J gave up 6 bases, with 18 bases separating them. The CDR3 region is CASSSRGMAASEAFF. The CDR3 nucleotides are TGTGCCAGCAGCTCCCGTGGAATGGCAGCCTCTGAAGCTTTCTTT.

This chain connects TRBV6-5 to TRBJ2-3, with 11 bases identical to TRBD2. The CDR3 loop spans 16 amino acids. Germline CDR1 reads MNHEY; CDR2 reads SVGAGI. V was clipped by 3 bases and J by 0 bases; unmatched bases: 2. The CDR3 DNA reads as TGTGCCAGCAGTTATCTAGCGGGGGGTAGCACAGATACGCAGTATTTT. Protein product: CASSYLAGGSTDTQYF.

The chain couples TRBV11-2 to TRBJ2-7; 8 nucleotides match TRBD2. The CDR3 contains 17 residues. Germline V gives CDR1 SGHAT, CDR2 FQNNGV. J lost 8 bases, V lost 4 bases, and 19 bases had no gene match. The CDR3 spells CASSSRGGLAAINQQYF. CDR3 nucleotide sequence: TGTGCCAGCAGCTCCCGGGGAGGACTAGCAGCAATCAACCAGCAGTACTTC. Using reference TRBV11-2 and TRBJ2-7 for the parts outside the CDR3, the full variable domain is EAGVAQSPRYKIIEKRQSVAFWCNPISGHATLYWYQQILGQGPKLLIQFQNNGVVDDSQLPKDRFSAERLKGVDSTLKIQPAKLEDSAVYLCASSSRGGLAAINQQYFGPGTRLTVT.

This clone has more than one count but fewer than ten. The chain employs TRBV30 and TRBJ2-5; TRBD2 aligns across 7 bases. The CDR3 extends over 11 amino acids. Trimming removed 4 bases from V and 14 bases from J; junction bases left unmatched: 10. CDR1 and CDR2 from the germline V gene are GTSNPN and SVGIG (reference sequence). CDR3 in amino acids: CAWNSAGTKYF. The CDR3 bases are TGTGCCTGGAACTCCGCCGGGACTAAATACTTC.

J is TRBJ2-1 and V is TRBV5-1; tentatively, D is TRBD2 (6 bases). This CDR3 is built from 15 residues. V lost 5 bases and J lost 3, with 15 bases in between. CDR1 SGHRS and CDR2 YFSETQ come from the germline V gene. DNA for the CDR3: TGCGCCAGCAGTTTAGACGGGGGAGACTACAATGAGCAGTTCTTC. Residues: CASSLDGGDYNEQFF.